Given below is one TCR beta chain in context. Patients in the study were battling locally advanced or metastatic urothelial carcinoma. The data stem from a study of PD-L1 blockade in urothelial cancer. Study overall: Male patients with bladder-origin urothelial cancer numbered about nine tenths of the roughly 29. Median T cell yield per blood sample was about 150,000 cells.

Spike-ins of synthetic TCR analog templates went into each PCR. Method: immunoSEQ multiplex PCR; TCRdb's copy keeps in-frame clones and lacks some. The table has more than 45,000 clones, roughly 80% seen once; the top ten hold 3.5% to 5.5%. Sequenced here: PBMCs, sampled around atezolizumab (anti-PD-L1) treatment. This TCR derives from a man between 65 and 85 years old with urothelial cancer.

Here the CDR3 DNA reads TGTGCCAGCAGCTACCGGGGGAGGACCCACGAGCAGTACTTC. This gives the protein CASSYRGRTHEQYF. V and J are TRBV5-4 and TRBJ2-7; a possible D gene is TRBD2 (6 bases). V was trimmed by 3 bases and J by 5 bases, leaving 15 bases between them. Per the germline V gene, CDR1 is SGHNT and CDR2 is YYREEE (reference sequence). The CDR3 is 14 amino acids. The variable domain in full, with the rest retrieved from reference TRBV5-4 and TRBJ2-7, is ETGVTQSPTHLIKTRGQQVTLRCSSQSGHNTVSWYQQALGQGPQFIFQYYREEENGRGNFPPRFSGLQFPNYSSELNVNALELDDSALYLCASSYRGRTHEQYFGPGTRLTVT.